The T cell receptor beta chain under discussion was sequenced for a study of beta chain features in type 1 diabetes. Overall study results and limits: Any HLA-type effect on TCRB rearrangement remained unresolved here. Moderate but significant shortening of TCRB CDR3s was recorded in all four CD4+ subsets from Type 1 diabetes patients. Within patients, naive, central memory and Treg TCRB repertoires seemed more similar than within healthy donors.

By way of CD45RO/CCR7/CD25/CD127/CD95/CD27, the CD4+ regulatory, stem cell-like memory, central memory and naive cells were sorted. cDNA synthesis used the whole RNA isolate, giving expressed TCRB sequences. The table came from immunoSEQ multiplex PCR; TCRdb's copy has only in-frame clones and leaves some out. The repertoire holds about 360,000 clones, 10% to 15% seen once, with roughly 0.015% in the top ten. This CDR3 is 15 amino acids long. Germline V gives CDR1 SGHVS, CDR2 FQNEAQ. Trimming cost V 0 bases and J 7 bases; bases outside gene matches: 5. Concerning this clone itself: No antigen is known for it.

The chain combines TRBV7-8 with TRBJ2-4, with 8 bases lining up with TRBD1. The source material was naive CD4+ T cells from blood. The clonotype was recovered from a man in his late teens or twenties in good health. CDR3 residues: CASSLARTGPNIQYF. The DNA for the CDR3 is TGTGCCAGCAGCTTAGCCCGGACAGGGCCGAACATTCAGTACTTC.